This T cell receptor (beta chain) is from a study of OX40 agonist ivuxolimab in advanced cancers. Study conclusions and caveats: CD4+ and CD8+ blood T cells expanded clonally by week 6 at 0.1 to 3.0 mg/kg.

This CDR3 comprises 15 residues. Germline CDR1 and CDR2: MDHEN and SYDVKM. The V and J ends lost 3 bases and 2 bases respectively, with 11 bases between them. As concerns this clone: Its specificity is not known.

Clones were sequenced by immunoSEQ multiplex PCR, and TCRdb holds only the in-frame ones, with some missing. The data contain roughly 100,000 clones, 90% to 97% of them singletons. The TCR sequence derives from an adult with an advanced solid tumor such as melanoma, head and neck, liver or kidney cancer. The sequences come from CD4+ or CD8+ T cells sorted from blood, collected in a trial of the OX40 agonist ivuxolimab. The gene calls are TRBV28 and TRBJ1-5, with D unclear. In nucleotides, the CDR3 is TGTGCCAGCAGTTTGGCGGGGTCGGGCAATCAGCCCCAGCATTTT. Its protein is CASSLAGSGNQPQHF.